The 32 T cell receptor beta chains below were found in one sample sequenced in a study of blood T cells in healthy people across ages. Together with a sample-barcoded 5' primer, a J-beta primer mix was included in a second PCR lasting about 6 to 11 cycles. Via MiXCR, TCRdb re-called the 5' RACE reads, giving one row per CDR3 protein. The sample carries about 290,000 distinct CDR3 sequences, around 29% recorded once. The sequenced sample was blood. The receptors come from a woman between 70 and 85 years old in good health.

The sample holds a few counts of this clonotype. This chain connects TRBV2 to TRBJ1-4, with D tentatively TRBD1 (5 bases). The V gene lost 4 bases and the J gene lost 8 bases, with 11 bases spanning the gap. This CDR3 contains 13 residues. CDR1 and CDR2 from the germline V gene are SNHLY and FYNNEI. The CDR3 loop reads CASSVLWGEKLFF. The CDR3 nucleotides are TGTGCCAGCAGTGTCCTCTGGGGCGAAAAACTGTTTTTT.

The rearrangement uses TRBV28 and TRBJ2-3; TRBD2 matches 7 bases. CDR1 and CDR2 (germline): MDHEN, SYDVKM. The CDR3 covers 15 residues. V shed 7 bases and J 0 bases; nucleotides not matched to a gene: 7. CDR3 amino acids: CASILSGISTDTQYF. The CDR3 region has the DNA TGTGCCAGCATCCTGAGCGGGATCAGCACAGATACGCAGTATTTT.

The V and J genes are TRBV10-3 and TRBJ2-7; tentative D call: TRBD2 (5 bases). The ends were cut back, 8 bases at V and 3 bases at J, with 11 bases in the middle. The germline gives CDR1 ENHRY, CDR2 SYGVKD. The CDR3 covers 12 residues. The CDR3 region is CAIGKEGYEQYF. Here the CDR3 DNA reads TGTGCCATCGGGAAAGAGGGCTACGAGCAGTACTTC.

This clonotype has just a few counts. CDR3 sequence (DNA): TGTGCCAGCAGGGGACAGACAGGACTTCTTTCACCCCTCCACTTT. As protein: CASRGQTGLLSPLHF. This chain uses TRBV12-3 or TRBV12-4 with TRBJ1-6, with 7 bases matching TRBD1. CDR3 length: 15 amino acids. The trim removed 6 bases at V and 9 bases at J, leaving 11 bases unmatched.

V and J are TRBV20-1 and TRBJ2-5; a possible D gene is TRBD1 (6 bases). This CDR3 region has 17 residues. Germline V gene lookup returns CDR1 DFQATT and CDR2 SNEGSKA (reference sequence). CDR3 sequence reads: CVAPAGGTPALEETQYF. Written as DNA, the CDR3 is TGCGTTGCTCCGGCTGGGGGCACTCCGGCGTTAGAAGAGACCCAGTACTTC.

Written as DNA, the CDR3 is TGTGCCAGTAGGGTAACATCCGCCGCTGTCCCGGAGACTGAAGCTTTCTTT. It codes for CASRVTSAAVPETEAFF. This chain links TRBV19 with TRBJ1-1, with D unresolved. Germline V gene lookup returns CDR1 LNHDA and CDR2 SQIVND (reference sequence). V was trimmed by 6 bases and J by 5 bases, leaving 25 bases between them. CDR3 length: 17 amino acids.

This clonotype has only a few counts. This chain uses TRBV11-2 with TRBJ2-1; D is possibly TRBD2 (5 bases). The length of the CDR3 is 15 residues. Germline V gives CDR1 SGHAT, CDR2 FQNNGV. V shed 3 bases and J shed 8 bases, with 17 bases lying between them. In DNA, the CDR3 is TGTGCCAGCAGCTTTTCCAGCGGTCTCATCGATGAGCAGTTCTTC. It yields the protein CASSFSSGLIDEQFF.

This clonotype was observed at least ten times. This sequence joins TRBV29-1 and TRBJ2-5, with 11 bases aligning to TRBD2. The CDR3 is made up of 15 amino acids. V lost 8 bases to trimming and J lost 5 bases; unmatched junction nucleotides: 13. Germline loops: CDR1 SQVTM, CDR2 ANQGSEA. The CDR3 is CSHPTSGRARETQYF. The CDR3 DNA reads TGCAGCCACCCCACTAGCGGGAGAGCTCGGGAGACCCAGTACTTC.

This chain links TRBV4-2 with TRBJ1-6, with 7 nucleotides matching TRBD1. Germline loops: CDR1 LGHNA, CDR2 YNFKEQ. V lost 2 bases, J lost 9 bases, and 7 bases stayed unmatched. The length of the CDR3 is 15 residues. This chain's CDR3 is CASSQTSGGRSPLHF. CDR3 DNA sequence: TGTGCCAGCAGCCAAACATCAGGGGGTCGTTCACCCCTCCACTTT.

There are a few counts of this clonotype. In nucleotides, the CDR3 is TGCAGCGTTAAGAGGGTTTACTACAATGAGCAGTTCTTC. This encodes CSVKRVYYNEQFF. This chain joins TRBV29-1 and TRBJ2-1; the D gene is possibly TRBD2 (5 bases). CDR3 size: 13 residues. Per the germline V gene, CDR1 is SQVTM and CDR2 is ANQGSEA. V was shortened by 5 bases and J by 3 bases, with 11 bases between the two germline ends.

The chain recombines TRBV2 with TRBJ2-1; 7 bases align to TRBD1. This CDR3 is 13 amino acids long. Trimming took 5 bases from V and 4 from J; bases not matched to a gene: 2. Per the germline V gene, CDR1 is SNHLY and CDR2 is FYNNEI. In DNA form, the CDR3 reads TGTGCCAGCAGTACGGGACAGTACAATGAGCAGTTCTTC. It encodes CASSTGQYNEQFF.

Points on this clonotype: This may be a read error: a much more frequent sequence differs by one nucleotide. This chain connects TRBV24-1 to TRBJ1-5; 9 bases fit TRBD1. This CDR3 has 16 amino acids. Looked up from germline, CDR1 is KGHDR and CDR2 is SFDVKD. The CDR3 sequence: CAASEGGQGNRQPQHF. The CDR3 DNA sequence: TGTGCCGCCAGTGAAGGGGGACAGGGTAATCGTCAGCCCCAGCATTTT.

This clonotype was picked up one time. The chain joins TRBV18 to TRBJ1-1; D remains ambiguous. Germline CDR1 is KGHSH and CDR2 is LQKENI. There are 13 residues in the CDR3. Trimming left V 0 bases short and J 10 bases short, with 12 bases between. CDR3 in amino acids: CASSPPAGNPAFF. The DNA for the CDR3 is TGTGCCAGCTCACCACCGGCAGGCAACCCAGCTTTCTTT.

This clonotype has just a few counts. V usage is TRBV20-1 and J usage is TRBJ2-3; TRBD2 matches 7 bases. V shed 7 bases and J 6 bases; nucleotides not matched to a gene: 13. The CDR3 extends over 14 amino acids. Germline V CDR1 and CDR2: DFQATT, SNEGSKA (reference sequence). The CDR3 loop reads CSGARRAGGDTQYF. The CDR3 coding sequence is TGCAGTGGAGCGAGGAGGGCCGGGGGGGATACGCAGTATTTT.

V and J are TRBV28 and TRBJ2-5, with 9 bases aligning to TRBD2. The better agreement between TRBJ2-7 and the DNA end casts doubt on the J call. Germline assignment: CDR1 MDHEN and CDR2 SYDVKM. The CDR3 consists of 15 residues. This CDR3 reads CASSPQLAGTYEQYF. For the CDR3, the DNA is TGTGCCAGCAGCCCCCAGCTAGCGGGGACCTACGAGCAGTACTTC.

This clonotype has a handful of counts. J is TRBJ2-5 and V is TRBV5-4; 8 nucleotides match TRBD2. J lost 2 bases, V lost 3 bases, and 6 bases had no gene match. From germline, CDR1 is SGHNT and CDR2 YYREEE (reference sequence). The length of the CDR3 is 15 residues. This CDR3 reads CASSSLSGNQETQYF. CDR3 in DNA: TGTGCCAGCAGCTCCCTTAGCGGGAATCAAGAGACCCAGTACTTC.

In its sample, this clonotype was seen a few times. The chain recombines TRBV5-1 with TRBJ2-5; either TRBD1 or TRBD2 may supply D (5 bases each). V lost 2 bases, J lost 2 bases, and 10 bases lay in between. CDR3 size: 14 residues. Germline assignment: CDR1 SGHRS and CDR2 YFSETQ. The chain's CDR3 is CASSFGGSQETQYF. CDR3 sequence (DNA): TGCGCCAGCAGCTTTGGGGGTTCTCAAGAGACCCAGTACTTC.

In this sample, this clonotype turned up a few times. The chain is built from TRBV11-3 and TRBJ2-5; D is uncertain. Trimming took off 4 bases at V and 4 bases at J, with 7 bases between the two ends. CDR3 length: 12 amino acids. Germline V lookup: CDR1 SGHNT, CDR2 YENEEA. The CDR3 protein is CASSSPGETQYF. Here the CDR3 DNA reads TGTGCCAGCAGCTCCCCCGGAGAGACCCAGTACTTC.

The chain carries TRBV7-2 and TRBJ2-1; 8 bases fit TRBD1. The DNA matches TRBJ2-7 better at its end, which makes the J call doubtful. The V gene's germline CDR1 is SGHTA and CDR2 FQGNSA. The CDR3 sequence is 17 residues long. The CDR3 DNA follows: TGTGCCAGCAGCTTAGTTTTTGCAGGGGGCGCGTTGGGCGAGCAGTACTTC. Amino acid sequence: CASSLVFAGGALGEQYF.

This sequence joins TRBV29-1 and TRBJ2-5, with 8 bases matching TRBD2. The V gene's germline CDR1 is SQVTM and CDR2 ANQGSEA. The J segment lost 4 bases and the V segment lost 7 bases, leaving 5 bases of the junction unmatched. This CDR3 has 12 residues. CDR3 DNA: TGCAGCGGATTAGCGGGAACAGAGACCCAGTACTTC. Protein product: CSGLAGTETQYF.

This clonotype was detected many times. This chain joins TRBV6-6 and TRBJ1-2; a possible D gene is TRBD1 (6 bases). This CDR3 has 14 residues. Trimming took 6 bases from V and 5 from J, leaving 16 bases between them. The germline CDR1 and CDR2 sequences are MNHNY and SVGAGI (reference sequence). The CDR3 loop is CASRPLKDRYGYTF. In DNA form, the CDR3 reads TGTGCCAGCAGACCCCTCAAGGACAGATATGGCTACACCTTC.

Comment on this clonotype: A much larger clone lies one base from this, so it may be a read error. The V gene is TRBV28, the J gene TRBJ2-6; the D gene is possibly TRBD1 (5 bases). The length of the CDR3 is 16 residues. Germline-derived CDR1 and CDR2 are MDHEN and SYDVKM. Trimming took 5 bases from V and 1 from J, leaving 12 bases between them. The DNA of the CDR3 is TGTGCCAGCAGTCCCCCAGGGTTTTCTGGGGCCAACGTCCTGACTTTC. Translated: CASSPPGFSGANVLTF.

This clonotype was seen only a few times. V usage is TRBV18 and J usage is TRBJ1-1, with D perhaps matching TRBD1 (5 bases). Per germline, CDR1 KGHSH and CDR2 LQKENI. V was cut by 0 bases and J by 8 bases, with 16 bases left in between. The CDR3 spans 15 residues. The CDR3 sequence: CASSPPTAPSGEAFF. The CDR3 bases are TGTGCCAGCTCACCACCGACAGCTCCCTCTGGAGAAGCTTTCTTT.

This clonotype has only a few counts. CDR3 sequence reads: CASSLDPGEDYEQYF. In DNA, the CDR3 is TGCGCCAGCAGCTTGGACCCGGGAGAGGACTACGAGCAGTACTTC. This chain uses TRBV5-1 with TRBJ2-7, with a possible D match to TRBD2 (6 bases). The CDR3 sequence is 15 residues long. Germline CDR1 and CDR2: SGHRS and YFSETQ. V was trimmed by 0 bases and J by 3 bases, leaving 13 bases between them.

This clonotype occurred a few times. The chain carries TRBV3-1 and TRBJ2-5; D is perhaps TRBD2 (6 bases). CDR1 is LGHDT, CDR2 YNNKEL, per germline (reference sequence). Trimming left V 3 bases short and J 4 bases short, with 12 bases between. CDR3 length: 14 residues. In nucleotides, the CDR3 is TGTGCCAGCAGCCAGCTGGCCGGGGGAGAGACCCAGTACTTC. It yields the protein CASSQLAGGETQYF.

The sample holds a few counts of this clonotype. The genes are TRBV25-1 and TRBJ2-5; possibly TRBD2 for D (6 bases). The J call is uncertain, as TRBJ2-7 better fits the DNA end. Germline loops: CDR1 MGHDK, CDR2 SYGVNS. The CDR3 has 13 residues. CDR3 protein: CASSLTSTYEQYF. CDR3 DNA sequence: TGTGCCAGCAGTTTGACTAGTACCTACGAGCAGTACTTC.

This clonotype came up a few times. The chain joins TRBV6-2 or TRBV6-3 to TRBJ2-2; D not resolved. Germline CDR1 reads MNHEY; CDR2 reads SVGEGT. The CDR3 extends over 13 amino acids. V lost 9 bases and J lost 4, with 12 bases in between. The CDR3 region has the DNA TGTGCCAGTGACACAATAGGCACCGGGGAGCTGTTTTTT. Translating gives CASDTIGTGELFF.

The J gene is TRBJ2-3, the V gene TRBV7-2; no firm D call. The germline gives CDR1 SGHTA, CDR2 FQGNSA. V lost 2 bases and J lost 4, with 7 bases in between. This CDR3 is 13 amino acids long. CDR3 nucleotide sequence: TGTGCCAGCAGCTTATTAAGAGCAGATACGCAGTATTTT. Its translation: CASSLLRADTQYF.

The chain links TRBV27 to TRBJ2-5; 7 bases are a match to TRBD2. The germline V gene has CDR1 MNHEY and CDR2 SMNVEV (reference sequence). V gave up 4 bases and J gave up 2 bases; unmatched junction bases: 4. This CDR3 has 14 amino acids. DNA of the CDR3: TGTGCCAGCAGTTCCGCGGGAGATCAAGAGACCCAGTACTTC. It codes for CASSSAGDQETQYF.

This chain uses TRBV7-9 with TRBJ2-5; TRBD1 or TRBD2 may be the D gene (5 bases each). V shed 5 bases and J shed 1 base, with 11 bases lying between them. This CDR3 region has 14 residues. Germline CDR1 and CDR2: SEHNR and FQNEAQ (reference sequence). The CDR3 is CASSQEGLQETQYF. The DNA for the CDR3 is TGTGCCAGCAGCCAAGAGGGGCTCCAAGAGACCCAGTACTTC.

This clonotype has a handful of counts. The rearrangement uses TRBV20-1 and TRBJ2-5; 7 bases are a match to TRBD2. The J call may be faulty, since TRBJ2-1 better matches the DNA end. This CDR3 is built from 15 residues. Germline loops: CDR1 DFQATT, CDR2 SNEGSKA (reference sequence). The CDR3, as DNA: TGCAGTGCTAGAGATAGCGCCTCTCTAGCGGATGAGCAGTTCTTC. Amino acid sequence: CSARDSASLADEQFF.

The chain links TRBV10-3 to TRBJ1-4; no clear D gene. This CDR3 spans 14 amino acids. The V end was cut by 3 bases, the J end by 7 bases, with 12 bases between. Germline CDR1 and CDR2: ENHRY and SYGVKD. The CDR3 DNA is TGTGCCATCAGTGAAGGGCAGCATCGTGAAAAACTGTTTTTT. It codes for CAISEGQHREKLFF.